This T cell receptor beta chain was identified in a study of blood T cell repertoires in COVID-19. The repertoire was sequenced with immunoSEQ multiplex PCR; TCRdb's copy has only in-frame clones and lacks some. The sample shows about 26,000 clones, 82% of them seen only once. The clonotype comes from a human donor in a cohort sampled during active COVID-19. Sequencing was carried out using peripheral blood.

The CDR3 is CASSPGGQGTVYGYTF. For the CDR3, the DNA is TGTGCCAGCAGCCCTGGGGGACAGGGTACGGTTTATGGCTACACCTTC. This chain uses TRBV14 with TRBJ1-2, with 9 nucleotides matching TRBD1. V lost 4 bases to trimming and J lost 5 bases; unmatched junction nucleotides: 11. The CDR3 extends over 16 amino acids. CDR1 and CDR2 (germline): SGHDN, FVKESK. The full variable domain, with the rest looked up from reference TRBV14 and TRBJ1-2, is EAGVTQFPSHSVIEKGQTVTLRCDPISGHDNLYWYRRVMGKEIKFLLHFVKESKQDESGMPNNRFLAERTGGTYSTLKVQPAELEDSGVYFCASSPGGQGTVYGYTFGSGTRLTVV.